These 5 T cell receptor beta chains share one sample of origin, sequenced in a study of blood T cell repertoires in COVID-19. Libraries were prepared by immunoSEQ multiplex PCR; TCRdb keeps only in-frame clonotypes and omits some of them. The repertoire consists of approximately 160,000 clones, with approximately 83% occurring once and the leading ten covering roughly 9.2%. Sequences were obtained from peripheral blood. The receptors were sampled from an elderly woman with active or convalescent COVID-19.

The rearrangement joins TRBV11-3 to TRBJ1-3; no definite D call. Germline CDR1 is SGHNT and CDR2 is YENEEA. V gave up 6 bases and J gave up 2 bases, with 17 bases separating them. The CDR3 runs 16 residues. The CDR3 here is CASSSPERVTGNTIYF. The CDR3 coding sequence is TGTGCCAGCAGTTCACCAGAACGGGTCACTGGAAACACCATATATTTT.

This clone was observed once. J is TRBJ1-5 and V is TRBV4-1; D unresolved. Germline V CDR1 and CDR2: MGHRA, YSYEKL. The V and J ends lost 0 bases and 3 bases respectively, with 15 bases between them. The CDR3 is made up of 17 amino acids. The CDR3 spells CASSQESGVSDNQPQHF. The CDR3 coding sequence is TGCGCCAGCAGCCAAGAGTCAGGCGTGTCAGACAATCAGCCCCAGCATTTT.

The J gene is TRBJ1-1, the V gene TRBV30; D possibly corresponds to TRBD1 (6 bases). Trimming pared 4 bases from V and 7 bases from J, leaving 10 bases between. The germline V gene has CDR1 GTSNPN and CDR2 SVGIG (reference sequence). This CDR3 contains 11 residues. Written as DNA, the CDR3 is TGTGCCTGGACCCACAGGGATGAAGCTTTCTTT. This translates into CAWTHRDEAFF. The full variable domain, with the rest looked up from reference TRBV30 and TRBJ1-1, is SQTIHQWPATLVQPVGSPLSLECTVEGTSNPNLYWYRQAAGRGLQLLFYSVGIGQISSEVPQNLSASRPQDRQFILSSKKLLLSDSGFYLCAWTHRDEAFFGQGTRLTVV.

In nucleotides, the CDR3 is TGTGCCAGCAGCTTAAATCGGGGGACGAACACCGGGGAGCTGTTTTTT. As protein: CASSLNRGTNTGELFF. The rearrangement links TRBV7-2 to TRBJ2-2; D might be TRBD2 (6 bases). The length of the CDR3 is 16 residues. The germline V gene has CDR1 SGHTA and CDR2 FQGNSA. The germline V and J ends were trimmed by 2 bases and 0 bases, with 10 bases remaining between them.

CDR3 sequence reads: CASSPGPGRGEEKLFF. The CDR3 DNA follows: TGTGCCAGCAGCCCCGGCCCGGGCAGGGGAGAGGAAAAACTGTTTTTT. The chain joins TRBV9 to TRBJ1-4, with TRBD1 as a possible D gene (6 bases). From germline, CDR1 is SGDLS and CDR2 YYNGEE. V was pared by 4 bases and J by 8 bases, with 21 bases between. CDR3 size: 16 residues.